The 6 T cell receptor beta chains below were found in one sample sequenced in a study of T cells in women clearing cervical HPV infection. Profiling relied on immunoSEQ multiplex PCR, and the TCRdb table lists in-frame clones only, not all of them. This sample carries around 40,000 clones, with approximately 5.9% going to the ten biggest clones. The material sequenced was blood buffy coat. Every receptor here comes from a woman between 18 and 70 years old with a cervical HPV16 infection that either progressed to CIN3+ or cleared (not recorded which).

Worth noting for this clone: The read falls 3 residues short of the CDR3 end, and the missing part is taken from the germline J gene. The V and J genes are TRBV29-1 and TRBJ2-6; 7 bases are a match to TRBD2. This CDR3 is 14 amino acids long. V trimming: 4 bases; J trimming: 1 base; junction bases outside the gene matches: 1. Per germline, CDR1 SQVTM and CDR2 ANQGSEA. The covered CDR3 bases are TGCAGCGTTGGCGGGGGTTCTGGGGCCAACGTC. Residues: CSVGGGSGANV. The full CDR3 protein is CSVGGGSGANVLTF.

A note on this clone: The observed sequence ends 3 residues before the CDR3 terminus, with the missing tail filled in from the germline J gene. The chain uses TRBV5-6 and TRBJ2-7; the match to TRBD1 covers 12 bases. The CDR3 extends over 14 amino acids. CDR1 is SGHDT, CDR2 YYEEEE, per germline. The trim removed 4 bases at V and 6 bases at J, leaving 5 bases unmatched. The sequenced part of the CDR3 DNA is TGTGCCAGCAGCCGGGACAGGGGGCGGTCCGAG. This codes for CASSRDRGRSE. The whole CDR3 region reads CASSRDRGRSEQYF.

Regarding this clone: The observed sequence ends 3 residues before the CDR3 terminus, with the missing tail filled in from the germline J gene. V usage is TRBV2 and J usage is TRBJ2-7; no definite D call. This CDR3 spans 14 amino acids. Trimming took 4 bases from V and 4 from J, leaving 14 bases between them. CDR1 is SNHLY and CDR2 is FYNNEI in the germline V gene. The CDR3 region is CASSAQNIGYEQYF. The CDR3 bases that were read are TGTGCCAGCAGTGCACAGAACATTGGGTACGAG.

With respect to this clone: With the read ending 3 residues before the CDR3 end, the germline J gene is used to fill in that end. V gene TRBV7-2 combines with J gene TRBJ2-2, with TRBD1 as a possible D gene (6 bases). Germline CDR1 and CDR2: SGHTA and FQGNSA. The ends were cut back, 5 bases at V and 8 bases at J, with 15 bases in the middle. There are 14 residues in the CDR3. The part of the CDR3 DNA that was read is TGTGCCAGCAGCCTCAGACAGGCCGGGGGGGAG. It yields the protein CASSLRQAGGE. The whole CDR3 sequence reads CASSLRQAGGELFF.

On this clone itself: The read terminates 3 residues before the CDR3 end, so the remaining end is supplied by the germline J gene. This rearrangement joins TRBV15 to TRBJ2-3; 11 nucleotides line up with TRBD2. The CDR3 runs 14 residues. V was clipped by 5 bases and J by 5 bases; unmatched bases: 3. From germline, CDR1 is LNHNV and CDR2 YYDKDF (reference sequence). The CDR3 protein is CATSHSGREDTQYF. The sequenced CDR3 bases are TGTGCCACCAGCCATAGCGGGAGGGAAGATACG. Looking up the rest from reference TRBV15 and TRBJ2-3 gives the full variable domain: DAMVIQNPRYQVTQFGKPVTLSCSQTLNHNVMYWYQQKSSQAPKLLFHYYDKDFNNEADTPDNFQSRRPNTSFCFLDIRSPGLGDTAMYLCATSHSGREDTQYFGPGTRLTVL.

Of note for this clone: The read comes to an end 3 residues before the CDR3 does, leaving the germline J gene to fill in the end. The chain couples TRBV5-4 to TRBJ2-3; D might be TRBD1 (6 bases). The CDR3 consists of 15 residues. The V end was cut by 0 bases, the J end by 5 bases, with 13 bases between. CDR1 and CDR2 from the germline V gene are SGHNT and YYREEE (reference sequence). The CDR3 bases that were read are TGTGCCAGCAGCTTGGGGGGGCAGACAAGAGATACG. Translated: CASSLGGQTRDT. The full-length CDR3 reads as CASSLGGQTRDTQYF.